The present entry profiles one T cell receptor beta chain with its context. The data are from a study of shared clonotypes between healthy human individuals. Positive CCR7 selection of CD45RO-negative cells yielded the naive CD8 cells, and terminally differentiated effector memory CD45RA+ cells were excluded. Data came from immunoSEQ multiplex PCR; TCRdb stores just in-frame clones and leaves some out. The data hold some 1,900,000 clones, with 85% to 95% observed a single time. The sequenced sample was naive CD8+ T cells sorted from blood. The source of this sequence is a man between 18 and 35 years old in good health.

The CDR3 here is CASRSSGGNQPQHF. The CDR3 bases are TGTGCCAGCAGGTCCTCAGGGGGGAATCAGCCCCAGCATTTT. This rearrangement joins TRBV27 to TRBJ1-5; 7 nucleotides line up with TRBD1. The CDR3 sequence is 14 residues long. The germline CDR1 and CDR2 sequences are MNHEY and SMNVEV (reference sequence). Trimming took 6 bases from V and 4 from J; bases not matched to a gene: 6.